This TCR beta chain was captured by sequencing in a study of blood T cell repertoires in COVID-19. Background on the study: Spain, Italy and the United States supplied samples that represented acute and convalescent COVID-19.

The length of the CDR3 is 15 residues. CDR1 is MNHEY and CDR2 is SVGAGI in the germline V gene. Trimming cost V 4 bases and J 5 bases, with 14 bases left between them. The table came from immunoSEQ multiplex PCR; TCRdb's copy has only in-frame clones and leaves some out. The sample shows approximately 82,000 clones, 80% to 90% of them seen only once. Participants, about 18 to 90 years old, spanned about two dozen US areas. The clonotype comes from a woman aged 45-65 years with acute COVID-19. The chain employs TRBV6-5 and TRBJ1-4, with D hard to call. The sample consisted of PBMCs or T cells enriched from blood (not recorded which). CDR3 protein: CASSSSGNGNEKLFF. The CDR3 DNA is TGTGCCAGCAGTTCCTCCGGAAACGGGAATGAAAAACTGTTTTTT.